This record concerns one T cell receptor (beta chain) sequence. This clone has just one count. Its antigen remains undetermined. Base qualities are not provided; no much larger clone lies one nucleotide away. These data originate in a study of cytomegalovirus exposure and HLA in healthy donors listed by TCRdb under 2017. For context, the study as a whole: According to an earlier analysis of a few hundred of the donors, about 170 million T cells yielded 120 million or so unique TCR beta sequences and around 280 Gb of sequence data. An early release covering over 500 HLA-typed donors comprised around 300 gigabases of sequencing data and around 86 million unique TCR sequences. Among the roughly 400 genotyped donors, around 79% belonged to the genetic ancestry cluster associated with self-reported Caucasian donors. The study aimed to test whether cataloging public T cell receptors could reveal signatures of past pathogen exposure. The study profiled the T cell repertoires of 666 subjects by immunosequencing and related them to cytomegalovirus serostatus. Besides the first cohort of 666 subjects, a separate validation cohort made up of about 120 different subjects was used. The study combined high-throughput TCR immunosequencing, statistical association of individual TCRs with disease status, and machine learning to predict cytomegalovirus infection status. In a later analysis, previously published TCR beta repertoires from 666 donors were re-analyzed and high-resolution HLA genotyping was added so that TCR occurrence patterns could be studied. Rather than drawing on any new phenotypic data, the later analysis identified candidate immune exposures from TCR beta sequences and the way those sequences occurred across donors. To decide whether each TCR beta V gene segment behaved as functional or pseudogenic, an earlier analysis of some 600 of the donors relied on high-throughput TCR beta sequencing. Donor age, sex, ethnicity and CMV serostatus were compiled together with the repertoire data. A later genetic analysis used genome-wide SNP genotypes for about 65% of the roughly 700 donors, treating that subset as a discovery cohort. All discovery cohort repertoires had been generated using a single sequencing platform. Both class I and class II loci were covered by HLA typing, at four-digit resolution. The number of donors typed differed by locus, with about 629-630 for A, B, C, DRB1 and DQB1, 522 for DQA1, about 610 for DPA1, and under 490 for DPB1. Four to six DR-DQ haplotypes were handled as single units for association and clustering, since linkage in the cohort was strong. On average, roughly 250,000 unique TCR beta nucleotide sequences were sequenced per donor among 300 to 500 genotyped donors of the cohort, with 15% to 20% of those sequences being non-productive. What the research found in general, with its limitations: Because HLA typing was missing for some donors at each locus, association tests included only the typed subset. In this cohort, only TCR beta chains were sequenced, and detectable features were limited by the absence of alpha or paired-chain data. According to a later genetic analysis, donors in an Asian-associated ancestry cluster had fewer N-insertions in productive TCRs than the approximately 700-donor mean. In a later analysis, HLA-associated TCR beta chains were found to be more clonally expanded and to have lower generation probabilities than equally common non-associated chains. The sequencing pipeline was judged likely to have produced a cluster of highly shared sequence variants as a technical artifact. Specific HLA alleles were associated with 18,000 or so TCR beta sequences at a false discovery rate of 0.05 in a later analysis. Correlated functional status among segregating V segments might reflect linkage disequilibrium, but an unknown experimental factor could not be ruled out. Assigning TCR associations to individual alleles was difficult when HLA alleles, especially DR and DQ, strongly co-occurred. According to a later analysis, most CMV-associated TCR beta chains appeared to be HLA-restricted, and the HLA associations seemed to be driven largely by CMV exposure. Across donors, most TCR sequences were observed very rarely, whereas some public TCRs were present in many individuals. In an earlier analysis of about 600 of the donors, most TCR beta V segments appeared in productive rearrangements about 87% or about 30% of the time, broadly matching IMGT annotations. A later analysis found that TCR association rates varied across HLA loci, with DRB1 alleles showing the most associated TCRs and HLA-C alleles the fewest. The earlier analysis of around 600 of the donors excluded seventeen rarely observed V segments, including chromosome 9 orphons, because counts were too low. In both the original and validation cohorts, the classifier was reported to diagnose cytomegalovirus status with high specificity and sensitivity. A further reported finding was that TCR beta sequences accurately predicted the HLA-A and HLA-B alleles for most subjects in the first cohort. Presence/absence analyses assumed roughly uniform sequencing depth across donors, an assumption that may not hold. Immune exposure information for the cohort was limited to CMV serostatus. In vitro tests confirmed that a few of the cytomegalovirus-associated TCR beta chains recognize cytomegalovirus antigens. The authors suggested that the approach could potentially be extended to other disease states and immunological phenotypes. The study gave a list of more than 150 TCR beta chains associated with cytomegalovirus. Several of the top co-occurrence clusters appeared to be linked to parvovirus B19, influenza, CMV and Epstein-Barr virus, according to a later analysis. A later genetic analysis associated a missense DCLRE1C variant with V-gene and J-gene trimming of TCR beta chains, and an independent cohort replicated the association.

Library preparation used the immunoSEQ multiplex PCR assay. A mixture of 60 forward primers for TCR Vbeta segments and 13 reverse primers for TCR Jbeta segments was used in the multiplex PCR. A multiplex PCR assay on genomic DNA amplified the CDR3 region of rearranged TCR beta genes. The amplified TCR beta libraries were sequenced on the Illumina HiSeq System as 87-base-pair reads. In the original analysis: In a later analysis, tens of millions of unique TCR beta chains were counted across the roughly 700 repertoires, and about 10 million of these chains were shared by at least two donors. Raw reads were error-corrected and collapsed into unique sequences with a nearest-neighbor algorithm that merged closely related sequences to remove PCR and sequencing errors. To assign V, D and J gene segments, CDR3 sequences were aligned to IMGT reference sequences. Each retained sequence needed at least a six-nucleotide match to both a V gene segment and a J gene segment. Rearrangements were classified as productive when the CDR3 lacked stop codons and remained in frame with V and J, and all other rearrangements were classified as non-productive. Following IMGT convention, CDR3 was defined as the stretch from the second conserved V-encoded cysteine to the conserved J-encoded phenylalanine. In an earlier analysis of 550 to 650 of the donors, sequences lacking an unambiguous match to a single V gene segment were excluded. In an earlier analysis of several hundred of the donors, V segments were called functional above 56.7% productive rearrangements and were called segregating when the between-donor standard deviation exceeded 5%. To diagnose cytomegalovirus status from the catalog of TCR beta chain sequences, a statistical classification framework was built. In a later analysis, TCR nucleotide sequences were compared against IMGT/GENE-DB human TR gene sequences so that V and J genes could be assigned. Using the TCRdist pipeline, a later analysis assigned CDR3 sequences along with most-parsimonious VDJ recombination scenarios. In a later analysis, each TCR beta chain was defined by its CDR3 amino acid sequence together with its V-gene family, and reads lacking a unique V-gene family were excluded. A later analysis removed several hundred highly shared, low-generation-probability nucleotide sequences to deal with suspected cross-contamination and a sequencing artifact. In a later analysis, a clonal expansion index was calculated for each public chain from normalized within-repertoire ranks of inferred template counts. In a later analysis, generation probabilities were computed using a VDJ recombination model fitted to out-of-frame rearrangements, and the results were checked against IGoR. In a later analysis, TCR-TCR, TCR-HLA and TCR-CMV co-occurrence was scored with hypergeometric tests, and a repertoire-size bias correction was applied to TCR pairs. To estimate false discovery rates, a later analysis permuted the HLA or CMV assignments 20 times. In a later analysis, co-occurring TCRs were grouped using DBSCAN, and TCRdist sequence similarity was added for clustering within HLA-allele-positive subsets. Co-occurrence clustering excluded repertoires with fewer than 30,000 or more than 120,000 public chains, plus five with anomalous nucleotide sharing. Not all clones reach the TCRdb copy of this immuneACCESS table, which keeps in-frame sequences only. Checked studies attribute under half of the gap to unresolved V genes and leave the rest unexplained. That table gives V, J and clone size, and the DNA gave D and trimming. The sample data list over 150,000 clones, and over 75% of these were observed just once. The top ten clonotypes cover about 4.5% of the sample.

The cohort was made up of approximately 700 healthy bone marrow donors. At the time of sampling, all cohort members were nominally healthy, though unrecorded immune exposures were likely present. The donor was CMV seronegative and was included in the group of under 450 seronegative cohort members. A peripheral blood sample was collected from each donor, and TCR beta sequencing was performed on peripheral blood mononuclear cells. Genomic DNA was extracted from the blood cell samples with the Qiagen DNeasy Blood Extraction Kit. The sample comprised PBMCs. The TCR was taken from a man aged 40-55 years in good health and CMV-seronegative.

For the CDR3, the sequence is CASSLGASYEQYF. Read as DNA, the sequence is TGTGCCAGCAGTTTGGGAGCCTCCTACGAGCAGTACTTC. The chain is made from TRBV28 and TRBJ2-7, and the D gene may be TRBD2, 5 bases matching. From the cysteine up to the phenylalanine, the CDR3 has a length of 13 residues. Only the CDR3 region is kept as DNA, spanning 39 bases read in frame from base 1. CDR1 MDHEN and CDR2 SYDVKM were looked up in the germline V gene. V sheds 3 bases and J sheds 0 bases, leaving 6 bases between their ends. Extended through the reference TRBV28 and TRBJ2-7 proteins, this CDR3 yields the full variable domain: DVKVTQSSRYLVKRTGEKVFLECVQDMDHENMFWYRQDPGLGLRLIYFSYDVKMKEKGDIPEGYSVSREKKERFSLILESASTNQTSMYLCASSLGASYEQYFGPGTRLTVT.